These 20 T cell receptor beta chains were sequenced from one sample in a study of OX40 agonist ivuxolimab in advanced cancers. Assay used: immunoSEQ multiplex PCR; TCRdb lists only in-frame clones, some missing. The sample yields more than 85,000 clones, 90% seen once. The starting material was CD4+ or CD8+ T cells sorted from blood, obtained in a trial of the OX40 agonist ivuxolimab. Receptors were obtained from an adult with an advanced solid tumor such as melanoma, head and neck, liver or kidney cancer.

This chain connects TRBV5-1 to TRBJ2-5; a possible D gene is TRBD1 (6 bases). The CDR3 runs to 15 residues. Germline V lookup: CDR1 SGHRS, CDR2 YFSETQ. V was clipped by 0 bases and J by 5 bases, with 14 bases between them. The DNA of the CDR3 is TGCGCCAGCAGCTTGGTGGGGGCGGTGGGTGAGACCCAGTACTTC. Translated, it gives CASSLVGAVGETQYF.

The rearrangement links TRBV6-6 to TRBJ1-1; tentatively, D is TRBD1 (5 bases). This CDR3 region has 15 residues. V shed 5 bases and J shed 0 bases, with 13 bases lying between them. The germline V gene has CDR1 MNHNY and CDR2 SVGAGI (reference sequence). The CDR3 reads CASSEGDSMNTEAFF. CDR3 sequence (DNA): TGTGCCAGCAGTGAGGGCGACAGTATGAACACTGAAGCTTTCTTT.

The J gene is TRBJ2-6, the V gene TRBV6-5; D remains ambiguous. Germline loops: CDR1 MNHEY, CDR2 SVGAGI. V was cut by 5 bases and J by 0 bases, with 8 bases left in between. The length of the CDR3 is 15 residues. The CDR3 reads CASSRPGSGANVLTF. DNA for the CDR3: TGTGCCAGCAGTCGGCCGGGCTCTGGGGCCAACGTCCTGACTTTC.

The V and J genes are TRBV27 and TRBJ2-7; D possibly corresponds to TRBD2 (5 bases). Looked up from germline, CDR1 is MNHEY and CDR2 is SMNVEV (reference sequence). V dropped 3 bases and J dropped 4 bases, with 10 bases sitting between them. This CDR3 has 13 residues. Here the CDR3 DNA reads TGTGCCAGCAGTTTTCGGAGGAGTTACGAGCAGTACTTC. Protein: CASSFRRSYEQYF.

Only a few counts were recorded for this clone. CDR3 amino acids: CASRPSGSQTDTQYF. CDR3 bases: TGTGCCAGCAGACCGAGCGGGAGTCAAACAGATACGCAGTATTTT. J is TRBJ2-3 and V is TRBV6-6; TRBD2 aligns across 8 bases. CDR3 size: 15 residues. Germline lookup yields CDR1 MNHNY and CDR2 SVGAGI (reference sequence). The J segment lost 3 bases and the V segment lost 6 bases, leaving 8 bases of the junction unmatched.

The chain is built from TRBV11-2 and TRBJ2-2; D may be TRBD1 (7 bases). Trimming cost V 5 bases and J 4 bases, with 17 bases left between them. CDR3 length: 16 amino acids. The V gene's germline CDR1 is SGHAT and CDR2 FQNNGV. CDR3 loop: CASSRPSRGATGELFF. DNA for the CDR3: TGTGCCAGCAGCCGACCCAGCAGGGGGGCCACCGGGGAGCTGTTTTTT.

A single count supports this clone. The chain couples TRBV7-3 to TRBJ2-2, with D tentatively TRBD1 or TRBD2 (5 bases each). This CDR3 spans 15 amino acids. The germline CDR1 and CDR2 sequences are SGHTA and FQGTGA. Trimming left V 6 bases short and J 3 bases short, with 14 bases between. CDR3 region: CASSPGTGYTGELFF. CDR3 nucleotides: TGTGCCAGCAGTCCCGGGACGGGATACACCGGGGAGCTGTTTTTT.

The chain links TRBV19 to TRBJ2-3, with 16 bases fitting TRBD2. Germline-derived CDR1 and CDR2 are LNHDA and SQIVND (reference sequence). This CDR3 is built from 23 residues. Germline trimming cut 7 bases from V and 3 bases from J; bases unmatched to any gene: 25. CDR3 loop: CASNPRDRVEGTSGRGGTDTQYF. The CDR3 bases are TGTGCCAGTAACCCCCGGGACAGGGTGGAAGGGACTAGCGGGAGGGGTGGGACAGATACGCAGTATTTT.

DNA of the CDR3: TGTGCCAGCAGCTCAAGAGACAGGGGCGAAGATACGCAGTATTTT. It translates to CASSSRDRGEDTQYF. The chain is built from TRBV7-9 and TRBJ2-3; 8 nucleotides agree with TRBD1. There are 15 residues in the CDR3. Per germline, CDR1 SEHNR and CDR2 FQNEAQ (reference sequence). V lost 4 bases, J lost 5 bases, and 8 bases stayed unmatched.

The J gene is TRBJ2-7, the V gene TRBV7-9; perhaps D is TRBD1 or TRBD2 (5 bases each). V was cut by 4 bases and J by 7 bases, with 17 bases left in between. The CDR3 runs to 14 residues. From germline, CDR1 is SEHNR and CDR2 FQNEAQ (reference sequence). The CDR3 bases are TGTGCCAGCAGCTCCGGGACCCCGCACGTGGAGCAGTACTTC. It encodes CASSSGTPHVEQYF. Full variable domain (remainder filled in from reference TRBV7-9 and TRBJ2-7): DTGVSQNPRHKITKRGQNVTFRCDPISEHNRLYWYRQTLGQGPEFLTYFQNEAQLEKSRLLSDRFSAERPKGSFSTLEIQRTEQGDSAMYLCASSSGTPHVEQYFGPGTRLTVT.

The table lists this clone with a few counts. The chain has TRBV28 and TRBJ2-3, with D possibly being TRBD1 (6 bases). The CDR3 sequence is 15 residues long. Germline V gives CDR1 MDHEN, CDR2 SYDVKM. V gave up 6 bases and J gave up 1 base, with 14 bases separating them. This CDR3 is CASRIRGWGTDTQYF. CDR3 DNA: TGTGCCAGCAGGATCAGGGGCTGGGGCACAGATACGCAGTATTTT.

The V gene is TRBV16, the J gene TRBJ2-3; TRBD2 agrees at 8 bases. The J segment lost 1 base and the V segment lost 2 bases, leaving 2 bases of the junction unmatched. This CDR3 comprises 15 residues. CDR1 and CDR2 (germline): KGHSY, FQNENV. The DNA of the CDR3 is TGTGCCAGCAGCCAAAGGCGGGAGGGCACAGATACGCAGTATTTT. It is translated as CASSQRREGTDTQYF.

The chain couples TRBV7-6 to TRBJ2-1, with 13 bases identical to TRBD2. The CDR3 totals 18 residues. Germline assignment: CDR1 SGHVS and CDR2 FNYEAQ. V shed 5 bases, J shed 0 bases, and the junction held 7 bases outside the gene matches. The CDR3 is CASSPRTSGRGSYNEQFF. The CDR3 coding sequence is TGTGCCAGCAGCCCGCGGACTAGCGGGAGAGGCTCCTACAATGAGCAGTTCTTC.

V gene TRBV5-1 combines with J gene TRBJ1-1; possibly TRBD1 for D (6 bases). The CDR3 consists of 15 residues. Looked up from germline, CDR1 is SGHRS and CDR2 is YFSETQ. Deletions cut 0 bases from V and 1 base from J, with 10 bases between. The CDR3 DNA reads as TGCGCCAGCAGCTTGGATGGACAGACGAACACTGAAGCTTTCTTT. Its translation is CASSLDGQTNTEAFF.

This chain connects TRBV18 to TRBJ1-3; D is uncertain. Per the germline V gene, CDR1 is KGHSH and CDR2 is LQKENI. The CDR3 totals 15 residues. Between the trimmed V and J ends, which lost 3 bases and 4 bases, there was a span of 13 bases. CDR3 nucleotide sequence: TGTGCCAGCTCACCCGTCGGGGAAAGCGGAAACACCATATATTTT. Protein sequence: CASSPVGESGNTIYF.

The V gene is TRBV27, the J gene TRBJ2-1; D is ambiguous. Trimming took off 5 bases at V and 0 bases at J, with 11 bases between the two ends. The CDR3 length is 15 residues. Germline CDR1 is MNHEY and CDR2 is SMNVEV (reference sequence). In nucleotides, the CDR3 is TGTGCCAGCAGTCCGTACGGTAGCTCCTACAATGAGCAGTTCTTC. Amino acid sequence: CASSPYGSSYNEQFF.

CDR3 sequence: CASSAYRSVAGELFF. CDR3 in DNA: TGTGCCAGCAGTGCCTACAGGTCCGTGGCCGGGGAGCTGTTTTTT. J is TRBJ2-2 and V is TRBV27; maybe TRBD1 (5 bases). Per the germline V gene, CDR1 is MNHEY and CDR2 is SMNVEV (reference sequence). The CDR3 has 15 residues. V was pared by 5 bases and J by 6 bases, with 16 bases between.

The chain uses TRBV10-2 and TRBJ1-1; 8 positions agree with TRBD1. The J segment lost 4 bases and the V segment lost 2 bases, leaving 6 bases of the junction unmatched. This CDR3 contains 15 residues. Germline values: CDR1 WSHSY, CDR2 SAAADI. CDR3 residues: CASSEGTGVGTEAFF. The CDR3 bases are TGCGCCAGCAGTGAGGGGACAGGAGTAGGCACTGAAGCTTTCTTT.

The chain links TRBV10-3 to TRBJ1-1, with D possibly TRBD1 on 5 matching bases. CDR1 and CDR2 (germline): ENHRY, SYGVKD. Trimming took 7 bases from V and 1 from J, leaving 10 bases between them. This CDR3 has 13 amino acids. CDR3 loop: CAITGRQNTEAFF. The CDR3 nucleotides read TGTGCCATCACGGGACGGCAGAACACTGAAGCTTTCTTT.

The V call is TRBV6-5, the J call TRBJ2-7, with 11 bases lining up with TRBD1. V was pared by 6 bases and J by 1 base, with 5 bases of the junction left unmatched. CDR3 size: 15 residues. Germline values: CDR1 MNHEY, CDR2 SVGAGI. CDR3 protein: CASSKGTGGSYEQYF. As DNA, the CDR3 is TGTGCCAGCAGCAAGGGGACAGGGGGGTCCTACGAGCAGTACTTC.